Below, 30 T cell receptor beta chains from the same sample are listed, as sequenced in a study of cytomegalovirus exposure and HLA in healthy donors. The PCR ran on 60 Vbeta and 13 Jbeta primers. This table comes from immunoSEQ multiplex PCR, and its TCRdb copy is limited to in-frame clones, with some not included. The sample shows about 190,000 clones, around 81% of them seen only once. Sequences were obtained from PBMCs. The origin of the receptors is a woman in her thirties in good health and CMV-seronegative.

The chain carries TRBV9 and TRBJ2-2, with D perhaps TRBD2 (6 bases). Germline CDR1 is SGDLS and CDR2 is YYNGEE. V was trimmed by 0 bases and J by 1 base, leaving 10 bases between them. This CDR3 spans 16 amino acids. The CDR3 coding sequence is TGTGCCAGCAGCGTAGTCGGGGGAGAGAACACCGGGGAGCTGTTTTTT. Protein product: CASSVVGGENTGELFF.

The J gene is TRBJ2-3, the V gene TRBV28; no clear D. V was cut by 2 bases and J by 6 bases, with 9 bases left in between. Germline CDR1 is MDHEN and CDR2 is SYDVKM. This CDR3 has 13 amino acids. The CDR3 loop reads CASSLGPPDTQYF. The CDR3 DNA follows: TGTGCCAGCAGTTTAGGGCCACCGGATACGCAGTATTTT.

The chain carries TRBV5-4 and TRBJ2-1; TRBD2 aligns across 10 bases. The CDR3 totals 18 residues. V lost 4 bases, J lost 3 bases, and 13 bases stayed unmatched. Germline CDR1 reads SGHNT; CDR2 reads YYREEE (reference sequence). CDR3 sequence (DNA): TGTGCCAGCAGCCCCGGGGCTAGCGGGAGAGGGTTCTACAATGAGCAGTTCTTC. Translation: CASSPGASGRGFYNEQFF.

This chain uses TRBV11-2 with TRBJ2-7; D is unresolved. CDR1 and CDR2 from the germline V gene are SGHAT and FQNNGV. V gave up 5 bases and J gave up 2 bases, with 10 bases separating them. This CDR3 spans 13 amino acids. The CDR3 reads CASSPGDTYEQYF. DNA of the CDR3: TGTGCCAGCAGCCCTGGCGACACCTACGAGCAGTACTTC.

This chain joins TRBV2 and TRBJ2-3; 9 bases fit TRBD1. V lost 6 bases, J lost 2 bases, and 3 bases stayed unmatched. Germline V gene sequence: CDR1 SNHLY, CDR2 FYNNEI. The CDR3 is 14 amino acids. CDR3 protein: CASSGTGNTDTQYF. CDR3 sequence (DNA): TGTGCCAGCAGCGGGACAGGGAACACAGATACGCAGTATTTT.

The chain has TRBV19 and TRBJ1-2; TRBD1 might be the D (6 bases). Trimming left V 3 bases short and J 6 bases short, with 14 bases between. Germline V gene sequence: CDR1 LNHDA, CDR2 SQIVND (reference sequence). This CDR3 has 14 residues. CDR3 nucleotides: TGTGCCAGTAGTATCAACAGGGTCATGGATGGCTACACCTTC. The encoded protein is CASSINRVMDGYTF.

The rearrangement links TRBV2 to TRBJ2-3, with TRBD2 matching over 9 bases. Germline CDR1 SNHLY, CDR2 FYNNEI. Losses at the gene ends were 6 bases for V and 5 bases for J; bases not matched to a gene: 6. This CDR3 region has 14 residues. CDR3 in amino acids: CASRRGGAVDTQYF. CDR3 nucleotides: TGTGCCAGCAGGCGCGGGGGGGCAGTAGATACGCAGTATTTT.

The V gene is TRBV29-1, the J gene TRBJ2-3, with 8 bases lining up with TRBD1. Germline CDR1 and CDR2: SQVTM and ANQGSEA. The CDR3 runs 13 residues. Trimming took 3 bases from V and 6 from J; bases not matched to a gene: 5. CDR3 DNA: TGCAGCGTTGAGAAGGCAGGGGGCGATACGCAGTATTTT. It encodes CSVEKAGGDTQYF.

The chain employs TRBV6-6 and TRBJ1-6, with unresolved D. Trimming stripped 5 bases from V and 7 bases from J, with 9 bases between. CDR1 is MNHNY and CDR2 is SVGAGI in the germline V gene (reference sequence). The CDR3 consists of 13 residues. Here the CDR3 reads CASSRRRNSPLHF. The CDR3, as DNA: TGTGCCAGCAGTCGACGGAGGAATTCACCCCTCCACTTT.

This rearrangement joins TRBV7-9 to TRBJ2-2, with D maybe TRBD1 (5 bases). The V end lost 5 bases, the J end lost 2 bases, and 12 bases lay between the germline ends. CDR3 length: 15 amino acids. The V gene's germline CDR1 is SEHNR and CDR2 FQNEAQ (reference sequence). The CDR3 is CASSPTETNTGELFF. The DNA of the CDR3 is TGTGCCAGCAGCCCGACAGAAACTAACACCGGGGAGCTGTTTTTT. The full variable domain, with the rest looked up from reference TRBV7-9 and TRBJ2-2, is DTGVSQNPRHKITKRGQNVTFRCDPISEHNRLYWYRQTLGQGPEFLTYFQNEAQLEKSRLLSDRFSAERPKGSFSTLEIQRTEQGDSAMYLCASSPTETNTGELFFGEGSRLTVL.

This chain connects TRBV7-6 to TRBJ2-5; 13 nucleotides match TRBD2. CDR1 is SGHVS, CDR2 FNYEAQ, per germline. V lost 1 base, J lost 3 bases, and 2 bases stayed unmatched. This CDR3 is 16 amino acids long. In DNA form, the CDR3 reads TGTGCCAGCAGCTTAGGGACTAGCGGGAGAGAAGAGACCCAGTACTTC. This gives the protein CASSLGTSGREETQYF.

This chain joins TRBV7-8 and TRBJ2-1, with no clear D. This CDR3 has 12 residues. The V gene's germline CDR1 is SGHVS and CDR2 FQNEAQ. Trimming removed 7 bases at V and 0 bases at J, with 4 bases between. The DNA for the CDR3 is TGTGCCAGCACCCGCTCCTACAATGAGCAGTTCTTC. It yields the protein CASTRSYNEQFF.

The chain employs TRBV6-1 and TRBJ1-1; 10 bases are a match to TRBD1. Germline lookup yields CDR1 MNHNS and CDR2 SASEGT. The ends lost 11 bases at V and 0 bases at J; junction bases unmatched: 9. This CDR3 region has 15 residues. Here the CDR3 reads CAGRDRGGMNTEAFF. The CDR3 nucleotides are TGTGCCGGGAGGGACAGGGGAGGGATGAACACTGAAGCTTTCTTT.

The rearrangement uses TRBV5-1 and TRBJ2-1, with TRBD2 identical over 8 bases. V lost 2 bases and J lost 6; bases outside the gene matches: 4. The length of the CDR3 is 14 residues. CDR1 is SGHRS and CDR2 is YFSETQ in the germline V gene. CDR3 residues: CASSFMREANEQFF. CDR3 in DNA: TGCGCCAGCAGCTTTATGCGGGAGGCCAATGAGCAGTTCTTC. The full variable domain, rest sourced from reference TRBV5-1 and TRBJ2-1, is KAGVTQTPRYLIKTRGQQVTLSCSPISGHRSVSWYQQTPGQGLQFLFEYFSETQRNKGNFPGRFSGRQFSNSRSEMNVSTLELGDSALYLCASSFMREANEQFFGPGTRLTVL.

This chain connects TRBV7-2 to TRBJ2-2; the D is unclear. V was clipped by 3 bases and J by 4 bases, with 6 bases between them. This CDR3 is 13 amino acids long. CDR1 SGHTA and CDR2 FQGNSA come from the germline V gene. This chain's CDR3 is CASSFSPTGELFF. Here the CDR3 DNA reads TGTGCCAGCAGCTTTAGCCCCACCGGGGAGCTGTTTTTT.

This clone was counted once. The chain has TRBV15 and TRBJ1-1; the D gene is possibly TRBD1 (6 bases). The germline V gene encodes CDR1 LNHNV and CDR2 YYDKDF (reference sequence). The V gene lost 0 bases and the J gene lost 1 base, with 6 bases spanning the gap. The CDR3 runs 14 residues. The chain's CDR3 is CATSREGGNTEAFF. CDR3 DNA sequence: TGTGCCACCAGCAGAGAAGGGGGGAACACTGAAGCTTTCTTT.

The CDR3 sequence is CASSSRGETQYF. The CDR3 nucleotides read TGTGCCAGCAGCTCCCGGGGAGAGACCCAGTACTTC. J is TRBJ2-5 and V is TRBV7-8; a weak D match, TRBD2 (5 bases). Trimming took off 4 bases at V and 4 bases at J, with 7 bases between the two ends. The germline V gene has CDR1 SGHVS and CDR2 FQNEAQ. This CDR3 spans 12 amino acids.

This chain links TRBV2 with TRBJ2-2, with 8 bases that match TRBD1. This CDR3 has 15 amino acids. V gave up 6 bases and J gave up 3 bases; unmatched junction bases: 6. In germline, CDR1 is SNHLY, CDR2 FYNNEI. The CDR3 is CASRETGGYTGELFF. CDR3 bases: TGTGCCAGCAGAGAAACAGGGGGATACACCGGGGAGCTGTTTTTT.

This clone was seen just once. This chain joins TRBV6-5 and TRBJ1-2, with D possibly being TRBD1 (6 bases). Germline V gives CDR1 MNHEY, CDR2 SVGAGI. The CDR3 consists of 16 residues. V lost 0 bases to trimming and J lost 4 bases, with 15 bases between them. The CDR3 coding sequence is TGTGCCAGCAGTTACTCTTCGACTGACAGGCGCTATGGCTACACCTTC. Residues: CASSYSSTDRRYGYTF.

This clone was seen only once. This chain uses TRBV28 with TRBJ1-4, with 7 positions matching TRBD1. Losses at the gene ends were 2 bases for V and 3 bases for J; bases not matched to a gene: 9. Germline CDR1 MDHEN, CDR2 SYDVKM. This CDR3 has 17 amino acids. The CDR3 loop reads CASSLVSRQGANEKLFF. CDR3 in DNA: TGTGCCAGCAGTTTAGTTTCCCGACAGGGCGCTAATGAAAAACTGTTTTTT.

V gene TRBV7-2 combines with J gene TRBJ2-3; D gene uncertain. The germline CDR1 and CDR2 sequences are SGHTA and FQGNSA. The CDR3 is 14 residues long. V was trimmed by 0 bases and J by 2 bases, leaving 6 bases between them. CDR3 region: CASSLAGPTDTQYF. DNA of the CDR3: TGTGCCAGCAGCTTAGCGGGCCCCACAGATACGCAGTATTTT.

The rearrangement links TRBV19 to TRBJ2-7; TRBD2 agrees at 8 bases. This CDR3 contains 16 residues. The J segment lost 3 bases and the V segment lost 0 bases, leaving 7 bases of the junction unmatched. Germline lookup yields CDR1 LNHDA and CDR2 SQIVND (reference sequence). In DNA form, the CDR3 reads TGTGCCAGTAGTATAGAACTAGCGGACCATGGCTACGAGCAGTACTTC. This translates into CASSIELADHGYEQYF.

This clone was recorded once. V is TRBV27 and J is TRBJ2-2, with a tentative D call TRBD1 (5 bases). V dropped 10 bases and J dropped 5 bases, with 17 bases sitting between them. This CDR3 contains 14 residues. Germline loops: CDR1 MNHEY, CDR2 SMNVEV (reference sequence). CDR3 amino acids: CATAYSTATGELFF. The CDR3, as DNA: TGTGCCACCGCGTACTCGACAGCTACCGGGGAGCTGTTTTTT.

The chain uses TRBV7-2 and TRBJ2-7; D is uncertain. The CDR3 spans 14 residues. The germline V gene encodes CDR1 SGHTA and CDR2 FQGNSA. Trimming took off 2 bases at V and 9 bases at J, with 17 bases between the two ends. CDR3 nucleotide sequence: TGTGCCAGCAGCTTATACCCCCCCACGGTCCGGCAGTACTTC. This translates into CASSLYPPTVRQYF.

This clone was found a few times. The chain combines TRBV7-2 with TRBJ1-2, with a tentative D call TRBD1 (6 bases). The CDR3 covers 13 residues. The ends were cut back, 3 bases at V and 4 bases at J, with 9 bases in the middle. Germline lookup yields CDR1 SGHTA and CDR2 FQGNSA. This CDR3 reads CASSLQGTYGYTF. The CDR3 coding sequence is TGTGCCAGCAGCTTGCAGGGGACCTATGGCTACACCTTC.

This clone was picked up a small number of times. The chain combines TRBV5-4 with TRBJ1-1, with no clear D. Germline V gives CDR1 SGHNT, CDR2 YYREEE (reference sequence). The CDR3 has 13 residues. Trimming took 0 bases from V and 1 from J, leaving 4 bases between them. As DNA, the CDR3 is TGTGCCAGCAGCTTGGGCGGGAACACTGAAGCTTTCTTT. This sequence encodes CASSLGGNTEAFF.

The CDR3 region is CASSQIRTGVDYEQYF. The CDR3 DNA reads TGTGCCAGCAGTCAAATAAGGACAGGGGTCGACTACGAGCAGTACTTC. The V and J genes are TRBV28 and TRBJ2-7; 9 nucleotides align to TRBD1. The V gene end was trimmed by 5 bases and the J gene end by 3 bases; junction bases not matched to a gene: 11. This CDR3 is 16 amino acids long. Germline V gene data show CDR1 as MDHEN and CDR2 as SYDVKM.

This sequence joins TRBV5-6 and TRBJ1-1, with TRBD1 as a possible D gene (6 bases). The germline V gene has CDR1 SGHDT and CDR2 YYEEEE. The CDR3 totals 12 residues. Trimming removed 3 bases from V and 11 bases from J, with 14 bases in between. CDR3 in amino acids: CASSSEQGFAFF. The CDR3 bases are TGTGCCAGCAGCTCGGAACAGGGTTTCGCTTTCTTT.

This clone was seen a handful of times. The chain is built from TRBV7-9 and TRBJ1-2; 9 positions agree with TRBD1. V shed 5 bases, J shed 3 bases, and the junction held 7 bases outside the gene matches. The CDR3 length is 15 residues. Per germline, CDR1 SEHNR and CDR2 FQNEAQ (reference sequence). The CDR3 sequence is CASSPTQGADYGYTF. CDR3 in DNA: TGTGCCAGCAGCCCAACACAGGGGGCGGACTATGGCTACACCTTC.

This chain uses TRBV5-1 with TRBJ2-5, with TRBD2 matching over 10 bases. J lost 2 bases, V lost 9 bases, and 16 bases had no gene match. Germline CDR1 reads SGHRS; CDR2 reads YFSETQ. This CDR3 spans 17 amino acids. The DNA of the CDR3 is TGCGCCACCACAGGGATAGCGGGAGGCGGGGCGCAAGAGACCCAGTACTTC. Translated, it gives CATTGIAGGGAQETQYF.